Sequencing of this T cell receptor (beta chain) was carried out in a study of T cell responses to AZD1222 COVID-19 vaccine. On the study more broadly: Second-dose recipients at about 4 or about 12 weeks were treated as one pooled group. Study-wide points: Per reports, nearly half of all spike-specific TCRs target regions that are unmutated in variants. Possibly, clonal diversity was underestimated; donors were largely white British and included more females. After the peak T cell response, and only then, were repertoires sampled.

Sequencing was performed with immunoSEQ multiplex PCR; in TCRdb, only in-frame clones are kept and a portion is missing. The top ten hold more than 4.5% of the sample, which has some 86,000 clones, roughly nine tenths seen once. CDR1 is SEHNR, CDR2 FQNEAQ, per germline (reference sequence). CDR3 length equals 14 residues. Trimming pared 5 bases from V and 5 bases from J, leaving 15 bases between. Points on this clone: Its antigen is unidentified.

The V and J genes are TRBV7-9 and TRBJ1-1; D remains unclear. The source is an adult in good health. The sequencing here drew on peripheral blood, taken on day 0 of AZD1222 vaccination. DNA of the CDR3: TGTGCCAGCAGCCTAAACATGGTCGGGACTGAAGCTTTCTTT. Protein sequence: CASSLNMVGTEAFF.